This entry describes one T cell receptor (beta chain). This sample is drawn from a study of blood T cell repertoires in COVID-19. Original methodology: Amplification of reference gene primers was used by the study to estimate nucleated cell counts. Repertoires were generated with immunoSEQ multiplex PCR, while TCRdb's copy carries only in-frame clones and drops some. The V and J calls and clone size come from that table; D and trimming were worked out from the DNA. This sample carries approximately 120,000 clones, around three quarters of them seen once, and the ten largest clones take 11%. The trim removed 3 bases at V and 3 bases at J, leaving 6 bases unmatched. The CDR3 totals 16 residues. Germline V gene lookup returns CDR1 MNHNS and CDR2 SASEGT.

Sequenced material: peripheral blood. This receptor was taken from a human donor in a cohort sampled during active COVID-19. This rearrangement joins TRBV6-1 to TRBJ1-3, with 9 bases identical to TRBD1. CDR3 residues: CASSEVTGGVGNTIYF. CDR3 bases: TGTGCCAGCAGTGAGGTCACAGGGGGCGTTGGAAACACCATATATTTT.